A single sample is the source of the 16 T cell receptor beta chains below, sequenced in a study of T cell responses to AZD1222 COVID-19 vaccine. Measured with immunoSEQ multiplex PCR; TCRdb has only the in-frame clones, and not every one. The data contain 80,000 or so clones, about 82% of them singletons. The specimen comprised peripheral blood, sampled on day 0 of AZD1222 vaccination. These receptors all stem from an adult in good health.

The genes are TRBV6-5 and TRBJ1-6; 9 bases map to TRBD1. The CDR3 has 15 amino acids. V trimming: 0 bases; J trimming: 7 bases; junction bases outside the gene matches: 1. Germline V lookup: CDR1 MNHEY, CDR2 SVGAGI. The CDR3 sequence is CASSYSTGGNSPLHF. The CDR3 coding sequence is TGTGCCAGCAGTTACTCGACAGGGGGGAATTCACCCCTCCACTTT.

The V and J genes are TRBV5-1 and TRBJ1-1, with 10 bases aligning to TRBD1. V dropped 6 bases and J dropped 4; count of bases not matched to a gene: 9. Looked up from germline, CDR1 is SGHRS and CDR2 is YFSETQ. The CDR3 runs to 15 residues. CDR3 amino acids: CASNSLTGGFTEAFF. The CDR3 DNA sequence: TGCGCCAGCAACTCACTGACAGGGGGCTTCACTGAAGCTTTCTTT.

The rearrangement uses TRBV7-2 and TRBJ1-2; no clear D gene. V gave up 3 bases and J gave up 2 bases, with 7 bases separating them. Germline V gives CDR1 SGHTA, CDR2 FQGNSA. The CDR3 contains 13 residues. This chain's CDR3 is CASSFYGNYGYTF. The CDR3 DNA sequence: TGTGCCAGCAGCTTTTACGGGAACTATGGCTACACCTTC. The full variable domain, in which reference TRBV7-2 and TRBJ1-2 provide the parts outside the CDR3, is GAGVSQSPSNKVTEKGKDVELRCDPISGHTALYWYRQSLGQGLEFLIYFQGNSAPDKSGLPSDRFSAERTGGSVSTLTIQRTQQEDSAVYLCASSFYGNYGYTFGSGTRLTVV.

V is TRBV7-2 and J is TRBJ1-3; D remains unclear. The CDR3 consists of 14 residues. V was shortened by 3 bases and J by 2 bases, with 8 bases between the two germline ends. CDR1 and CDR2 (germline): SGHTA, FQGNSA. The CDR3 nucleotides read TGTGCCAGCAGCTTCCTTGTCCCTGGAAACACCATATATTTT. The encoded protein is CASSFLVPGNTIYF.

The V gene is TRBV9, the J gene TRBJ2-1, with 10 positions matching TRBD1. The CDR3 consists of 15 residues. The germline CDR1 and CDR2 sequences are SGDLS and YYNGEE. With 4 bases clipped from V and 3 bases from J, the junction kept 4 bases outside the gene matches. CDR3 coding DNA: TGTGCCAGCAGCCCTGGACAGGGGGGCTACAATGAGCAGTTCTTC. It encodes CASSPGQGGYNEQFF.

The J gene is TRBJ1-4, the V gene TRBV7-2, with D perhaps matching TRBD1 (5 bases). Germline V lookup: CDR1 SGHTA, CDR2 FQGNSA. The CDR3 covers 15 residues. V was pared by 2 bases and J by 7 bases, with 14 bases between. The CDR3, as DNA: TGTGCCAGCAGCTTAATGGGGGAAATTCGTGAAAAACTGTTTTTT. It codes for CASSLMGEIREKLFF.

The V call is TRBV9, the J call TRBJ2-3; 8 nucleotides line up with TRBD1. Germline CDR1 reads SGDLS; CDR2 reads YYNGEE. The ends lost 3 bases at V and 3 bases at J; junction bases unmatched: 6. The CDR3 runs 15 residues. CDR3 amino acids: CASSATGGLTDTQYF. The CDR3, as DNA: TGTGCCAGCAGCGCCACAGGGGGGTTAACAGATACGCAGTATTTT.

The CDR3 here is CASSPRQSSGNTIYF. The DNA of the CDR3 is TGTGCCAGCAGCCCCCGACAGAGCTCTGGAAACACCATATATTTT. The chain combines TRBV7-2 with TRBJ1-3, with a possible D match to TRBD1 (5 bases). Trimming pared 5 bases from V and 0 bases from J, leaving 11 bases between. Germline CDR1 SGHTA, CDR2 FQGNSA. The length of the CDR3 is 15 residues.

The chain couples TRBV18 to TRBJ2-7; 11 nucleotides agree with TRBD1. CDR3 length: 17 amino acids. Germline V gene lookup returns CDR1 KGHSH and CDR2 LQKENI. V shed 3 bases and J 4 bases; nucleotides not matched to a gene: 11. The CDR3 sequence: CASSPHQPGQGVYEQYF. Written as DNA, the CDR3 is TGTGCCAGCTCACCCCACCAGCCGGGACAGGGGGTGTACGAGCAGTACTTC. Full variable domain (remainder filled in from reference TRBV18 and TRBJ2-7): NAGVMQNPRHLVRRRGQEARLRCSPMKGHSHVYWYRQLPEEGLKFMVYLQKENIIDESGMPKERFSAEFPKEGPSILRIQQVVRGDSAAYFCASSPHQPGQGVYEQYFGPGTRLTVT.

The count of this clone is one. V usage is TRBV13 and J usage is TRBJ2-3, with 7 positions matching TRBD2. The CDR3 length is 17 residues. The V segment lost 1 base and the J segment 0 bases; nucleotides outside the gene matches: 7. The germline CDR1 and CDR2 sequences are PRHDT and FYEKMQ (reference sequence). Written as DNA, the CDR3 is TGTGCCAGCAGCTTAGTTGTTGGACTAGGAAGCACAGATACGCAGTATTTT. It is translated as CASSLVVGLGSTDTQYF.

The V gene is TRBV27, the J gene TRBJ1-1; D perhaps matches TRBD1 (6 bases). The germline V gene has CDR1 MNHEY and CDR2 SMNVEV (reference sequence). V was pared by 4 bases and J by 1 base, with 10 bases between. The CDR3 has 14 residues. For the CDR3, the DNA is TGTGCCAGCAGTTACAGGGTCGCGAACACTGAAGCTTTCTTT. As protein: CASSYRVANTEAFF.

The chain uses TRBV29-1 and TRBJ2-3; 8 nucleotides line up with TRBD1. Trimming removed 7 bases from V and 4 bases from J; junction bases left unmatched: 10. This CDR3 region has 14 residues. CDR1 is SQVTM, CDR2 ANQGSEA, per germline. The CDR3 is CSGFGGTGADTQYF. For the CDR3, the DNA is TGCAGCGGCTTTGGCGGGACAGGAGCAGATACGCAGTATTTT.

The CDR3 protein is CASTSTGSGNEQYF. The CDR3 region has the DNA TGTGCCAGCACTTCTACGGGATCTGGTAACGAGCAGTACTTC. The J gene is TRBJ2-7, the V gene TRBV28, with a weak D call TRBD2 (5 bases). V gave up 7 bases and J gave up 5 bases, with 18 bases separating them. The CDR3 length is 14 residues. The germline V gene has CDR1 MDHEN and CDR2 SYDVKM.

Only a few counts were recorded for this clone. This rearrangement joins TRBV4-3 to TRBJ1-1, with 9 bases lining up with TRBD1. This CDR3 is 15 amino acids long. Losses at the gene ends were 0 bases for V and 7 bases for J; bases not matched to a gene: 6. The V gene's germline CDR1 is LGHNA and CDR2 YSLEER. The DNA of the CDR3 is TGCGCCAGCAGCCAAGATCTATGGGACAGGGATGAAGCTTTCTTT. Protein product: CASSQDLWDRDEAFF.

The chain is built from TRBV10-3 and TRBJ2-5; possibly TRBD1 or TRBD2 for D (5 bases each). Trimming removed 2 bases at V and 4 bases at J, with 14 bases between. Germline V CDR1 and CDR2: ENHRY, SYGVKD. The CDR3 sequence is 15 residues long. CDR3 DNA: TGTGCCATCAGTGAGACCGGGAAGGGGAGAGAGACCCAGTACTTC. Protein: CAISETGKGRETQYF.

The chain links TRBV11-2 to TRBJ2-2; TRBD2 matches at 11 bases. Germline V CDR1 and CDR2: SGHAT, FQNNGV. With 5 bases clipped from V and 2 bases from J, the junction kept 13 bases outside the gene matches. CDR3 length: 19 amino acids. CDR3 residues: CASSGGPLAGGTNTGELFF. The CDR3 nucleotides read TGTGCCAGCAGCGGGGGGCCGCTAGCGGGGGGTACAAACACCGGGGAGCTGTTTTTT.